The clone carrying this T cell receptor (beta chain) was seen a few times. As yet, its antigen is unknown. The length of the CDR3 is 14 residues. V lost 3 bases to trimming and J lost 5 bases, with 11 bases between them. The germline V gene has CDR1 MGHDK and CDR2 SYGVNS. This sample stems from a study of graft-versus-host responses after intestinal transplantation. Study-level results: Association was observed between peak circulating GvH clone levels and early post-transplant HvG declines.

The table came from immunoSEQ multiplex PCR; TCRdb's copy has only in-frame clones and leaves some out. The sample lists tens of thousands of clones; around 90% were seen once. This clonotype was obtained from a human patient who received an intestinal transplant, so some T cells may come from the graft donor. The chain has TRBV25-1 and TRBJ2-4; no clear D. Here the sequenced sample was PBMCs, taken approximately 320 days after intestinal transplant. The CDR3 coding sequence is TGTGCCAGCAGTGACAGAACCTGGGAAAACATTCAGTACTTC. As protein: CASSDRTWENIQYF.